One and the same sample provided the 24 T cell receptor beta chains below, sequenced in a study of CD8+ T cells in alopecia areata. Isolated RNA was reverse transcribed into cDNA used as the sequencing template. Data came from immunoSEQ multiplex PCR; TCRdb stores just in-frame clones and leaves some out. The sample consists of 150,000 to 200,000 clones, about 51% of them appearing once. As to treatment: oral pan-JAK inhibitor, 5-10 mg twice daily. Source: CD8+ T cells sorted from blood, taken at week 52, from a patient treated with tofacitinib. These receptors were collected from a human donor with alopecia areata.

The rearrangement joins TRBV29-1 to TRBJ2-3, with D possibly TRBD2 on 5 matching bases. Trimming left V 1 base short and J 5 bases short, with 13 bases between. Germline V lookup: CDR1 SQVTM, CDR2 ANQGSEA. CDR3 size: 14 residues. CDR3 residues: CSVEGSVLGDTQYF. The CDR3 DNA reads as TGCAGCGTTGAAGGTAGCGTGTTGGGAGATACGCAGTATTTT.

The V call is TRBV30, the J call TRBJ2-2; maybe TRBD2 (5 bases). CDR3 length: 17 residues. CDR1 is GTSNPN and CDR2 is SVGIG in the germline V gene (reference sequence). Between the trimmed V and J ends, which lost 7 bases and 11 bases, there was a span of 32 bases. The CDR3 sequence: CAYQQQRLFKSPGELFF. In nucleotides, the CDR3 is TGTGCCTACCAACAACAGCGCTTATTCAAATCACCGGGAGAGCTGTTTTTT.

The V call is TRBV9, the J call TRBJ2-7, with 10 nucleotides matching TRBD1. The CDR3 covers 16 residues. CDR1 is SGDLS, CDR2 YYNGEE, per germline. V lost 1 base and J lost 1; bases outside the gene matches: 5. DNA of the CDR3: TGTGCCAGCAGCGTAAGAGACAGGGGGCCTTCCTACGAGCAGTACTTC. Translated: CASSVRDRGPSYEQYF.

The CDR3 nucleotides are TGTGCCTGGTTAAGACGGGACACAAGCACAGATACGCAGTATTTT. This gives the protein CAWLRRDTSTDTQYF. The gene calls are TRBV30 and TRBJ2-3; TRBD1 might be the D (6 bases). Germline V gives CDR1 GTSNPN, CDR2 SVGIG (reference sequence). The CDR3 spans 15 residues. V lost 5 bases and J lost 0, with 15 bases in between.

This clone occurred a few times. V gene TRBV29-1 combines with J gene TRBJ2-7; 7 positions match TRBD1. Germline CDR1 reads SQVTM; CDR2 reads ANQGSEA. V trimming: 1 base; J trimming: 3 bases; junction bases outside the gene matches: 9. This CDR3 is built from 15 residues. This CDR3 is CSVEGVEGANYEQYF. The DNA for the CDR3 is TGCAGCGTTGAAGGAGTTGAGGGGGCGAACTACGAGCAGTACTTC.

This clone was picked up a small number of times. Sequence at one end of the junction differs from germline and may be a read error. The chain joins TRBV27 to TRBJ2-1, with 9 bases identical to TRBD1. This CDR3 spans 12 amino acids. Germline values: CDR1 MNHEY, CDR2 SMNVEV (reference sequence). CDR3 in amino acids: CASSDLGQGQVF. For the CDR3, the DNA is TGTGCCAGCAGCGACTTGGGACAGGGTCAGGTCTTC.

With respect to this clone: Just one base apart from a much larger clone, this may be a read error. The sample carries other DNA sequences with the same CDR3. V is TRBV5-4 and J is TRBJ2-2; D tentatively reads TRBD1 or TRBD2 (6 bases each). V gave up 1 base and J gave up 4 bases, with 11 bases separating them. The CDR3 is made up of 15 amino acids. Germline CDR1 is SGHNT and CDR2 is YYREEE (reference sequence). The CDR3 DNA follows: TGTGCCAGCAGCTTGAAGGGGGGCGGCACCGGGGAGCTGTTTTTT. This encodes CASSLKGGGTGELFF.

This chain uses TRBV4-3 with TRBJ2-7; 10 positions agree with TRBD1. The germline V gene encodes CDR1 LGHNA and CDR2 YSLEER. The CDR3 totals 15 residues. The V segment lost 4 bases and the J segment 2 bases; nucleotides outside the gene matches: 5. This chain's CDR3 is CASSRGQGEAYEQYF. CDR3 nucleotide sequence: TGCGCCAGCAGCCGAGGACAGGGGGAGGCCTACGAGCAGTACTTC.

J is TRBJ2-3 and V is TRBV5-1; 10 nucleotides agree with TRBD2. V was pared by 1 base and J by 4 bases, with 6 bases of the junction left unmatched. The CDR3 spans 16 residues. Per the germline V gene, CDR1 is SGHRS and CDR2 is YFSETQ. The CDR3 region has the DNA TGCGCCAGCAGCTTGACTCTAGCGGGGGAGGCAGATACGCAGTATTTT. This codes for CASSLTLAGEADTQYF.

The chain joins TRBV5-6 to TRBJ1-1; no firm D call. V was trimmed by 4 bases and J by 1 base, leaving 8 bases between them. This CDR3 contains 13 residues. Germline CDR1 is SGHDT and CDR2 is YYEEEE. The CDR3 loop reads CASSPDWNTEAFF. The CDR3 nucleotides read TGTGCCAGCAGCCCCGACTGGAACACTGAAGCTTTCTTT.

The chain combines TRBV4-2 with TRBJ2-3; maybe TRBD2 (5 bases). CDR3 size: 14 residues. Germline CDR1 reads LGHNA; CDR2 reads YNFKEQ. V shed 5 bases and J shed 3 bases, with 12 bases lying between them. For the CDR3, the DNA is TGTGCCAGCAGCTATATCGGGGATACAGATACGCAGTATTTT. Translation: CASSYIGDTDTQYF.

This clone showed up just a few times. V and J are TRBV29-1 and TRBJ2-5; 7 bases match TRBD2. Germline V gives CDR1 SQVTM, CDR2 ANQGSEA. The CDR3 is 14 amino acids. J gave up 2 bases and V 7 bases, and 10 bases lay outside the gene matches. CDR3 nucleotide sequence: TGCAGCGACCGGGAGGATTGGAGGCAAGAGACCCAGTACTTC. Translating gives CSDREDWRQETQYF.

The chain has TRBV12-5 and TRBJ2-7; D is unresolved. V was cut by 1 base and J by 3 bases, with 16 bases left in between. The CDR3 covers 16 residues. Germline-derived CDR1 and CDR2 are LGHNT and FRNRAP. The CDR3 DNA is TGTGCTAGTGGTTTGGACATCAGTCTGCCCAGCTACGAGCAGTACTTC. Protein: CASGLDISLPSYEQYF.

This clone was observed a handful of times. This sequence joins TRBV29-1 and TRBJ2-7; D is possibly TRBD2 (5 bases). Between the trimmed V and J ends, which lost 7 bases and 1 base, there was a span of 11 bases. Germline V gives CDR1 SQVTM, CDR2 ANQGSEA. This CDR3 is built from 12 residues. CDR3 nucleotides: TGCAGCGGCGCGGGCAATTCCTACGAGCAGTACTTC. Translated, it gives CSGAGNSYEQYF.

The chain carries TRBV7-2 and TRBJ2-5; 7 bases align to TRBD2. This CDR3 has 15 amino acids. J lost 1 base, V lost 5 bases, and 7 bases had no gene match. Germline CDR1 reads SGHTA; CDR2 reads FQGNSA. The CDR3 DNA sequence: TGTGCCAGCAGCCCCGGCGGGACTATCCAAGAGACCCAGTACTTC. Translating gives CASSPGGTIQETQYF.

Note on this clone: Other DNA sequences within the sample encode an identical CDR3. V is TRBV20-1 and J is TRBJ2-1; D unresolved. The CDR3 spans 10 residues. Trimming pared 6 bases from V and 4 bases from J, leaving 4 bases between. CDR1 is DFQATT, CDR2 SNEGSKA, per germline (reference sequence). The CDR3 DNA reads TGCAGTGCCCTGTACAATGAGCAGTTCTTC. Encoded protein: CSALYNEQFF.

The chain is built from TRBV9 and TRBJ2-7; D is possibly TRBD1 (5 bases). Trimming stripped 2 bases from V and 0 bases from J, with 6 bases between. This CDR3 spans 13 amino acids. CDR1 SGDLS and CDR2 YYNGEE come from the germline V gene. CDR3 amino acids: CASSVDNSYEQYF. The DNA of the CDR3 is TGTGCCAGCAGCGTGGACAACTCCTACGAGCAGTACTTC.

The chain employs TRBV14 and TRBJ1-2; D possibly corresponds to TRBD1 (5 bases). Per the germline V gene, CDR1 is SGHDN and CDR2 is FVKESK. This CDR3 has 16 residues. V was pared by 2 bases and J by 7 bases, with 20 bases between. The CDR3 protein is CASSQRNGTARGGYTF. The CDR3 DNA reads TGTGCCAGCAGCCAACGCAACGGGACGGCGAGAGGTGGCTACACCTTC.

The chain is built from TRBV6-5 and TRBJ1-4; no definite D call. Germline values: CDR1 MNHEY, CDR2 SVGAGI. V lost 5 bases and J lost 3, with 13 bases in between. CDR3 size: 15 residues. CDR3 sequence: CASSPSRVANEKLFF. CDR3 coding DNA: TGTGCCAGCAGTCCGTCCCGGGTTGCTAATGAAAAACTGTTTTTT.

The genes are TRBV5-1 and TRBJ2-2, with D possibly TRBD2 on 6 matching bases. Germline V lookup: CDR1 SGHRS, CDR2 YFSETQ. CDR3 length equals 16 residues. Deletions cut 3 bases from V and 4 bases from J, with 16 bases between. CDR3 loop: CASSSPPGTPTGELFF. The CDR3 DNA reads as TGCGCCAGCAGCTCCCCTCCCGGGACTCCCACCGGGGAGCTGTTTTTT.

This clone was seen a few times. No DNA is shown, since the ends of the CDR3 on it are uncertain; the CDR3 is the one TCRdb lists. The chain employs TRBV7-2 and TRBJ2-1; TRBD2, as called in the table, went unchecked against the DNA. Germline lookup yields CDR1 SGHTA and CDR2 FQGNSA. Termini included, the CDR3 measures 13 amino acids. The CDR3 loop reads CASSLVAGGAGFF.

This clone was recorded a few times. The rearrangement joins TRBV29-1 to TRBJ1-5; the D is unclear. Germline V lookup: CDR1 SQVTM, CDR2 ANQGSEA. Trimming took off 4 bases at V and 4 bases at J, with 8 bases between the two ends. The CDR3 runs 12 residues. The DNA for the CDR3 is TGCAGCGTTGCCGGGGATAATCAGCCCCAGCATTTT. Protein sequence: CSVAGDNQPQHF.

The chain combines TRBV7-9 with TRBJ2-7, with D perhaps given as TRBD1 or TRBD2 (6 bases each). V was shortened by 2 bases and J by 7 bases, with 15 bases between the two germline ends. This CDR3 is 14 amino acids long. CDR1 is SEHNR, CDR2 FQNEAQ, per germline (reference sequence). CDR3 DNA sequence: TGTGCCAGCAGCTTAAAAGGGGGGCTAGAAGAGCAGTACTTC. As protein: CASSLKGGLEEQYF.

This clone was seen more than once but under ten times. The chain carries TRBV4-1 and TRBJ1-5, with D hard to call. Germline values: CDR1 MGHRA, CDR2 YSYEKL. Trimming removed 1 base from V and 7 bases from J, with 11 bases in between. The CDR3 is 14 residues long. The CDR3 region is CASSQGGGFQPQHF. Here the CDR3 DNA reads TGCGCCAGCAGCCAAGGTGGAGGGTTCCAGCCCCAGCATTTT.